This T cell receptor beta chain was identified in a study of shared clonotypes between healthy human individuals. Regarding the study as a whole: Researchers sampled only blood; tissue repertoires likely differ.

This clone was seen a single time. Its matching antigen is unknown. Each subset's genomic DNA was split evenly across several immunoSEQ plates. Assay: immunoSEQ multiplex PCR; the TCRdb copy retains only in-frame clones and omits some. Of about 2,500,000 clones in the sample, around 94% were seen once. V lost 6 bases and J lost 2, with 14 bases in between. Germline V gene sequence: CDR1 MNHNY, CDR2 SVGAGI (reference sequence). The CDR3 loop spans 14 amino acids. The sample taken for sequencing was naive CD4+ T cells sorted from blood. Subset defined: CD45RA+ positively selected. The receptor comes from a man aged 18 to 30 in good health. The chain combines TRBV6-6 with TRBJ2-7; D not certain. The CDR3 DNA reads as TGTGCCAGCAGGGGCCCGCAGAATACCTACGAGCAGTACTTC. Its translation: CASRGPQNTYEQYF.